The present entry profiles one T cell receptor (beta chain) with its context. Antigen specificity is unknown. Extractions gave at least 5.5 micrograms of total RNA per sample. Germline CDR1 and CDR2: LGHNA and YSLEER. V dropped 0 bases and J dropped 5 bases, with 9 bases sitting between them. This CDR3 contains 14 residues. The source of the sample is a study of blood T cells in healthy people across ages. It was with a sample-barcoded 5' primer and a J-beta primer mix that a second PCR of roughly 6 to 12 cycles was run. TCRdb analysed the 5' RACE reads with MiXCR anew, one entry per CDR3 protein. The data show approximately 830,000 distinct CDR3 sequences, less than 80% seen once. Study conclusions and caveats: Diversity was higher, and naive CD4+ cells more numerous, in long-lived donors than in aged donors. A roughly linear fall in TCR beta diversity per million T cells was seen with increasing age.

The receptor was isolated from a man aged 30 to 45 in good health. The chain combines TRBV4-3 with TRBJ2-3; D ambiguous. Input material: blood. CDR3 residues: CASSQDQRRDTQYF. CDR3 DNA: TGCGCCAGCAGCCAAGACCAAAGGAGAGATACGCAGTATTTT.